These T cell receptor beta chains were read from a single sample in a study of a mutant IDH1 vaccine in newly diagnosed glioma. The method was immunoSEQ multiplex PCR; TCRdb's version includes in-frame clones alone and lacks a portion of them. Of about 64,000 clones listed, approximately 84% are singletons. These receptors are not linked to any known antigen. The sample was PBMCs, taken from a glioma patient whose treatment included an IDH1 peptide vaccine. The receptor source for this set is a woman aged 50 to 60 with glioma. CDR3s include the opening cysteine and the closing phenylalanine or tryptophan. D genes are given only for firm matches. Clone size appears in some rows only: once, few, many, or a class for an expanded clone.

V: TRBV2; D: -; size: -; J: TRBJ1-1; length: 14; CDR3: CASLREEKATEAFF; DNA: TGTGCCAGCCTCCGAGAGGAGAAGGCCACTGAAGCTTTCTTT
V: TRBV2; D: -; size: -; J: TRBJ1-5; length: 13; CDR3: CASSTGMNQPQHF; DNA: TGTGCCAGCAGTACAGGGATGAATCAGCCCCAGCATTTT
V: TRBV29-1; D: TRBD2; size: -; J: TRBJ2-1; length: 15; CDR3: CSGRTSGGSYNEQFF; DNA: TGCAGCGGTCGGACTAGCGGGGGCTCCTACAATGAGCAGTTCTTC
V: TRBV7-9; D: -; size: -; J: TRBJ2-7; length: 13; CDR3: CASQVQGIGEQYF; DNA: TGTGCCTCCCAGGTTCAGGGTATAGGCGAGCAGTACTTC
V: TRBV1; D: -; size: -; J: TRBJ1-1; length: 18; CDR3: CTSSQDLEGGRGNTEAFF; DNA: TGCACCAGCAGCCAAGATCTTGAAGGGGGGCGAGGGAACACTGAAGCTTTCTTT
V: TRBV5-1; D: -; size: -; J: TRBJ2-5; length: 14; CDR3: CASSAGSAGKTQYF; DNA: TGCGCCAGCTCCGCTGGATCTGCGGGGAAGACCCAGTACTTC
V: TRBV5-6; D: -; size: -; J: TRBJ1-2; length: 14; CDR3: CASSHQYRETGYTF; DNA: TGTGCCAGCAGCCATCAATACAGGGAGACTGGCTACACCTTC
V: TRBV7-9; D: -; size: -; J: TRBJ2-5; length: 14; CDR3: CASSFGVAQETQYF; DNA: TGTGCCAGCAGCTTCGGGGTAGCCCAAGAGACCCAGTACTTC
V: TRBV28; D: -; size: -; J: TRBJ1-6; length: 11; CDR3: CASRKNSPLHF; DNA: TGTGCCAGCAGAAAAAATTCACCCCTCCACTTT
V: TRBV18; D: -; size: -; J: TRBJ1-2; length: 15; CDR3: CASSARDGHNYGYTF; DNA: TGTGCCAGCTCAGCACGGGACGGCCATAACTATGGCTACACCTTC
V: TRBV5-6; D: -; size: -; J: TRBJ2-1; length: 14; CDR3: CASSLRGPWNEQFF; DNA: TGTGCCAGCAGCCTGCGGGGGCCTTGGAATGAGCAGTTCTTC
V: TRBV25-1; D: -; size: -; J: TRBJ1-3; length: 15; CDR3: CASSESGVWENTIYF; DNA: TGTGCCAGCAGTGAGTCGGGGGTTTGGGAAAACACCATATATTTT
V: TRBV19; D: TRBD2; size: -; J: TRBJ2-3; length: 17; CDR3: CASSVRTSGEPTDTQYF; DNA: TGTGCCAGTAGTGTCCGGACTAGCGGGGAACCTACAGATACGCAGTATTTT
V: TRBV30; D: TRBD2; size: -; J: TRBJ2-3; length: 13; CDR3: CAWGLAGVDTQYF; DNA: TGTGCCTGGGGACTAGCGGGGGTAGATACGCAGTATTTT
V: TRBV4-1; D: -; size: -; J: TRBJ1-1; length: 18; CDR3: CASSPFVDFTGLNTEAFF; DNA: TGCGCCAGCAGCCCATTTGTAGATTTCACAGGTCTGAACACTGAAGCTTTCTTT
V: TRBV4-3; D: -; size: -; J: TRBJ1-5; length: 14; CDR3: CASSLTGYNQPQHF; DNA: TGCGCCAGCAGCCTTACGGGGTACAATCAGCCCCAGCATTTT
V: TRBV27; D: -; size: -; J: TRBJ2-5; length: 13; CDR3: CASSLWQKETQYF; DNA: TGTGCCAGCAGTTTATGGCAGAAAGAGACCCAGTACTTC
V: TRBV19; D: -; size: -; J: TRBJ1-1; length: 15; CDR3: CASSTIENRATEAFF; DNA: TGTGCCAGTAGTACAATCGAAAACAGGGCTACTGAAGCTTTCTTT
V: TRBV19; D: TRBD1; size: few; J: TRBJ1-2; length: 14; CDR3: CASGPPGQNYGYTF; DNA: TGTGCCAGTGGCCCTCCGGGACAGAACTATGGCTACACCTTC
V: TRBV6-5; D: -; size: -; J: TRBJ1-2; length: 15; CDR3: CASSYSSSNEYGYTF; DNA: TGTGCCAGCAGTTATTCATCCAGTAACGAATATGGCTACACCTTC
V: TRBV29-1; D: -; size: -; J: TRBJ1-1; length: 14; CDR3: CSVIRASFNTEAFF; DNA: TGCAGCGTTATCCGGGCTTCATTCAACACTGAAGCTTTCTTT
V: TRBV5-1; D: TRBD2; size: -; J: TRBJ2-1; length: 15; CDR3: CASSSTSGGLLEQFF; DNA: TGCGCCAGCAGCTCCACTAGCGGGGGGTTACTGGAGCAGTTCTTC
V: TRBV19; D: TRBD1; size: -; J: TRBJ2-1; length: 12; CDR3: CATGTGGNEQFF; DNA: TGTGCCACTGGGACAGGGGGCAATGAGCAGTTCTTC
V: TRBV6-6; D: -; size: -; J: TRBJ1-6; length: 15; CDR3: CASSYSSGRDSPLHF; DNA: TGTGCCAGCAGTTACTCGTCGGGACGAGATTCACCCCTCCACTTT
V: TRBV2; D: -; size: -; J: TRBJ2-1; length: 12; CDR3: CASGRSGHEQFF; DNA: TGTGCCAGCGGCCGGAGCGGCCATGAGCAGTTCTTC
V: TRBV7-3; D: TRBD1; size: -; J: TRBJ1-1; length: 12; CDR3: CASSYGTEEAFF; DNA: TGTGCCAGCAGCTATGGGACAGAAGAAGCTTTCTTT
V: TRBV7-2; D: -; size: -; J: TRBJ2-1; length: 16; CDR3: CASSPSGTQTDNEQFF; DNA: TGTGCCAGCAGCCCATCCGGGACACAGACAGACAATGAGCAGTTCTTC
V: TRBV10-1; D: TRBD1; size: few; J: TRBJ1-1; length: 16; CDR3: CASSQNARGRRTEAFF; DNA: TGCGCCAGCAGCCAAAACGCCAGGGGGCGGAGGACTGAAGCTTTCTTT
V: TRBV27; D: -; size: -; J: TRBJ1-5; length: 14; CDR3: CASSSLVGDQPQHF; DNA: TGTGCCAGCAGTTCGCTGGTAGGCGATCAGCCCCAGCATTTT
V: TRBV4-1; D: -; size: -; J: TRBJ1-5; length: 14; CDR3: CASSQQGNNQPQHF; DNA: TGCGCCAGCAGCCAACAGGGGAATAATCAGCCCCAGCATTTT
V: TRBV5-5; D: -; size: -; J: TRBJ1-2; length: 20; CDR3: CASSLPPLYALCRVSYGYTF; DNA: TGTGCCAGCAGCTTGCCTCCCTTATACGCTCTGTGCAGGGTATCCTATGGCTACACCTTC
V: TRBV19; D: TRBD1; size: -; J: TRBJ2-7; length: 16; CDR3: CASSFRQGKGTYEQYF; DNA: TGTGCCAGTAGTTTTCGACAGGGCAAGGGGACCTACGAGCAGTACTTC
V: TRBV27; D: -; size: -; J: TRBJ1-6; length: 13; CDR3: CASSYSSSSPLHF; DNA: TGTGCCAGCAGTTACTCGAGTTCGTCACCCCTCCACTTT
V: TRBV9; D: TRBD1; size: -; J: TRBJ1-4; length: 15; CDR3: CASSVTGQEGEKLFF; DNA: TGTGCCAGCAGCGTAACGGGACAGGAGGGCGAAAAACTGTTTTTT